This record looks at one T cell receptor beta chain sequence and its context. Its antigen remains unidentified. Libraries were prepared by immunoSEQ multiplex PCR; TCRdb keeps only in-frame clonotypes and omits some of them. The sample yields 180,000 or so clones, 93% seen once. This sample is drawn from a study of T cell responses to AZD1222 COVID-19 vaccine. Regarding the study as a whole: Reports say nearly half of spike-specific TCRs go after unmutated variant regions.

Per the germline V gene, CDR1 is SGDLS and CDR2 is YYNGEE. The CDR3 consists of 15 residues. V lost 0 bases to trimming and J lost 4 bases; unmatched junction nucleotides: 5. V is TRBV9 and J is TRBJ1-1; TRBD1 agrees at 8 bases. This receptor was obtained from an adult who received the AZD1222 COVID-19 vaccine. The material sequenced was peripheral blood, taken 28 days after the second AZD1222 dose. CDR3 amino acids: CASSVAATGGTEAFF. The CDR3 nucleotides read TGTGCCAGCAGCGTAGCTGCTACAGGGGGCACTGAAGCTTTCTTT. Complete variable domain (other parts from reference TRBV9 and TRBJ1-1): DSGVTQTPKHLITATGQRVTLRCSPRSGDLSVYWYQQSLDQGLQFLIQYYNGEERAKGNILERFSAQQFPDLHSELNLSSLELGDSALYFCASSVAATGGTEAFFGQGTRLTVV.